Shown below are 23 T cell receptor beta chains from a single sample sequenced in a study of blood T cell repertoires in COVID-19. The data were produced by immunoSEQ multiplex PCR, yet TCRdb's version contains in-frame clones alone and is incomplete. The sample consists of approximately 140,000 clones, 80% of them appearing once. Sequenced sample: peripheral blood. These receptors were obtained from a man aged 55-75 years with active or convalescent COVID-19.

The CDR3 nucleotides are TGTGCCAGCAGCCCGGGACAGGGGCTTAATGAAAAACTGTTTTTT. Residues: CASSPGQGLNEKLFF. J is TRBJ1-4 and V is TRBV3-1 (or the pseudogene TRBV3-2); 10 bases are a match to TRBD1. The germline gives CDR1 LGHDT, CDR2 YNNKEL (reference sequence). After removal of 4 bases from V and 4 bases from J, the junction contained 3 bases not matched to a gene. The CDR3 runs to 15 residues.

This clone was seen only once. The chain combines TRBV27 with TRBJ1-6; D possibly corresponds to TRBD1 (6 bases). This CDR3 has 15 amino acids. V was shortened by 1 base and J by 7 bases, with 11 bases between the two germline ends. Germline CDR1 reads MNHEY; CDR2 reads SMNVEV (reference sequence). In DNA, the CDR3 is TGTGCCAGCAGTTTATTGTATAGGGGGAATTCACCCCTCCACTTT. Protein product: CASSLLYRGNSPLHF.

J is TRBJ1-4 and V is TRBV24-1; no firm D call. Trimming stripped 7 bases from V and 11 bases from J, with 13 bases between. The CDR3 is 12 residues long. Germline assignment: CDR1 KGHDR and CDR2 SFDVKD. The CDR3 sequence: CATSFSGNKLFF. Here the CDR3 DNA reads TGTGCCACCAGCTTCTCCGGGAATAAACTGTTTTTT.

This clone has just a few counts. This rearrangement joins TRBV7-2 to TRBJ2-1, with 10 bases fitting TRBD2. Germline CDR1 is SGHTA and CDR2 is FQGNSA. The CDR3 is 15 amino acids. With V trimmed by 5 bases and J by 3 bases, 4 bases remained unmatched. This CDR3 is CASSPRTSGYNEQFF. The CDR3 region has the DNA TGTGCCAGCAGCCCTCGGACTAGCGGCTACAATGAGCAGTTCTTC.

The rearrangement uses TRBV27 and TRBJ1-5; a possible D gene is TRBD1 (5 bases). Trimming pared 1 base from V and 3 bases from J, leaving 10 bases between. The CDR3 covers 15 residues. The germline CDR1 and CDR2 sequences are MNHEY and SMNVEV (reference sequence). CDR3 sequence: CASSLFRGFNQPQHF. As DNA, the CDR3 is TGTGCCAGCAGTTTATTCCGGGGGTTCAATCAGCCCCAGCATTTT.

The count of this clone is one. Written as DNA, the CDR3 is TGTGCCACCAGTGCGGGAGCCTTGAACACCGGGGAGCTGTTTTTT. This gives the protein CATSAGALNTGELFF. The chain links TRBV24-1 to TRBJ2-2; D might be TRBD2 (6 bases). CDR1 KGHDR and CDR2 SFDVKD come from the germline V gene. The germline V and J ends were trimmed by 5 bases and 1 base, with 10 bases remaining between them. This CDR3 is built from 15 residues.

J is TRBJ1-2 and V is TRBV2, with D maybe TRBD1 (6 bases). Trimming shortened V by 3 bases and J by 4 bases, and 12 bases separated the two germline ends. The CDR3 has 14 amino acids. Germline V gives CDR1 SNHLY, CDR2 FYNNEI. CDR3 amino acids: CASSDTGRVYGYTF. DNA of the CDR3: TGTGCCAGCAGTGATACAGGGCGGGTCTATGGCTACACCTTC.

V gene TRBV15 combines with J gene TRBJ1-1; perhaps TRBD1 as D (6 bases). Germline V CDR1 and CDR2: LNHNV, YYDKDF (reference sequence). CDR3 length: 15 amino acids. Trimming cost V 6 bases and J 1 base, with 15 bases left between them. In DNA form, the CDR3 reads TGTGCCACCAGGGAAGATCAGGGGAGGAACACTGAAGCTTTCTTT. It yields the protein CATREDQGRNTEAFF.

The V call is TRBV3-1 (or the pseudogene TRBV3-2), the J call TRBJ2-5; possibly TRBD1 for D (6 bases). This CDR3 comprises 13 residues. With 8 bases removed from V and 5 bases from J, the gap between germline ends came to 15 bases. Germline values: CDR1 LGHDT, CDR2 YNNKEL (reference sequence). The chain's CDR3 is CASVARGRETQYF. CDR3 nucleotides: TGTGCCAGCGTAGCCAGGGGAAGGGAGACCCAGTACTTC.

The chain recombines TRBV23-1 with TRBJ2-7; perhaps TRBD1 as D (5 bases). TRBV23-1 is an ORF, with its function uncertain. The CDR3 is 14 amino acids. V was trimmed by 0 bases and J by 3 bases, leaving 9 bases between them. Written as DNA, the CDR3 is TGCGCCAGCAGTCAATCCGACAGACACTACGAGCAGTACTTC. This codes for CASSQSDRHYEQYF.

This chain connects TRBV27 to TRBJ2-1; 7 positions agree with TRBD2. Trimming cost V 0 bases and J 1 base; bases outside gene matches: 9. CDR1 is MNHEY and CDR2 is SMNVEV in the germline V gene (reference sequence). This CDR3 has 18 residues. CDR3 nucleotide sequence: TGTGCCAGCAGTTTATCTCTCCTGGGGGGAGGGTCCTACAATGAGCAGTTCTTC. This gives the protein CASSLSLLGGGSYNEQFF.

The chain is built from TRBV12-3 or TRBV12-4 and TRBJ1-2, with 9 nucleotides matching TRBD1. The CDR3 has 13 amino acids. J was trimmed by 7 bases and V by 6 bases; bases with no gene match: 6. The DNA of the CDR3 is TGTGCCAGCAGCGCGACAGGGGGAGTTGGCTACACCTTC. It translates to CASSATGGVGYTF.

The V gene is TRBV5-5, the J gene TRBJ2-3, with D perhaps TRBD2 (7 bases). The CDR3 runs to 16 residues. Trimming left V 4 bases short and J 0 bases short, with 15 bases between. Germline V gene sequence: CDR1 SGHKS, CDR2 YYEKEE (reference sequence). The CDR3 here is CASSHTAGASTDTQYF. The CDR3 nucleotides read TGTGCCAGCAGCCACACGGCGGGGGCTAGCACAGATACGCAGTATTTT.

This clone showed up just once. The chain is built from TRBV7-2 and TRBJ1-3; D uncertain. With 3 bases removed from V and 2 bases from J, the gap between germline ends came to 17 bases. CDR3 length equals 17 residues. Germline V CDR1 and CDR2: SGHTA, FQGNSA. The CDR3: CASSLFPRMETGNTIYF. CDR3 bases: TGTGCCAGCAGCTTGTTCCCCCGGATGGAGACTGGAAACACCATATATTTT.

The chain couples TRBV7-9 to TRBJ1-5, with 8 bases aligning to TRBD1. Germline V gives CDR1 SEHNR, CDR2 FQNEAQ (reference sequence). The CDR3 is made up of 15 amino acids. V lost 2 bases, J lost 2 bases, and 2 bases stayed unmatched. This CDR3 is CASSLQTGGNQPQHF. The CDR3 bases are TGTGCCAGCAGCTTACAGACAGGGGGCAATCAGCCCCAGCATTTT.

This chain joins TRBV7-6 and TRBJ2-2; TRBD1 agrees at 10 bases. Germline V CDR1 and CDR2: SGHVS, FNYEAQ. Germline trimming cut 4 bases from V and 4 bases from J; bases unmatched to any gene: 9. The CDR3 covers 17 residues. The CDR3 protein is CASSSPGTGVPTGELFF. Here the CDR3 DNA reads TGTGCCAGCAGCTCCCCCGGGACAGGGGTGCCCACCGGGGAGCTGTTTTTT.

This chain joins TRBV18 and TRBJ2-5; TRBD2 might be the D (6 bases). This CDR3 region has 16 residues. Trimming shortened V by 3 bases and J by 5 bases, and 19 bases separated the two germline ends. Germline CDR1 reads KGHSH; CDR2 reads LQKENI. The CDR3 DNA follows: TGTGCCAGCTCACCCTTCGCGGGACCAGCAGGGGAGACCCAGTACTTC. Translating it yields CASSPFAGPAGETQYF.

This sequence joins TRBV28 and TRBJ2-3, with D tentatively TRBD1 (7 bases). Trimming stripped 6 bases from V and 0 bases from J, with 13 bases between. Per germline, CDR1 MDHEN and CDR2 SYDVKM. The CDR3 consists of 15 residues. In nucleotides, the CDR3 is TGTGCCAGCAGGGCGGGACAGCAAAGCACAGATACGCAGTATTTT. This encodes CASRAGQQSTDTQYF.

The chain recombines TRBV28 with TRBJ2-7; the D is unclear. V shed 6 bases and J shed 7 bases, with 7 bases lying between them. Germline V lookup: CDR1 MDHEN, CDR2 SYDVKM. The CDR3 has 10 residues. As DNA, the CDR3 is TGTGCCAGCAGCCAGTATGAGCAGTACTTC. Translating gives CASSQYEQYF. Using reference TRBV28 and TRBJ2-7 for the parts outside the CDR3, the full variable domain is DVKVTQSSRYLVKRTGEKVFLECVQDMDHENMFWYRQDPGLGLRLIYFSYDVKMKEKGDIPEGYSVSREKKERFSLILESASTNQTSMYLCASSQYEQYFGPGTRLTVT.

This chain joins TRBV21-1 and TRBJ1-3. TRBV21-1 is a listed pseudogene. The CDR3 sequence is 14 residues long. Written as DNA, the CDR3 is TGTGCCAGCAGCAAACTTCGGGCTGGAAACACCATATATTTT. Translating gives CASSKLRAGNTIYF.

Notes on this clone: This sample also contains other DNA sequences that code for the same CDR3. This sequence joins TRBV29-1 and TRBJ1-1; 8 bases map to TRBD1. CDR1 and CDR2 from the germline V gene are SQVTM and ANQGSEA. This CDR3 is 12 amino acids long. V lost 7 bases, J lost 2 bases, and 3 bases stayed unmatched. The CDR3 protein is CSAGQGNTEAFF. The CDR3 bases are TGCAGCGCTGGACAGGGTAACACTGAAGCTTTCTTT.

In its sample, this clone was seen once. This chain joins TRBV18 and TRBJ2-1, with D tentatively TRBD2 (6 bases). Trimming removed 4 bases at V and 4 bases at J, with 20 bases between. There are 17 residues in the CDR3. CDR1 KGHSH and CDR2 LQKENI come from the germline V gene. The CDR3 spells CASSLFTVGRAYNEQFF. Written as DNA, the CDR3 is TGTGCCAGCTCACTTTTCACCGTCGGGAGAGCTTACAATGAGCAGTTCTTC.

CDR3 in amino acids: CAISGRGDEQFF. DNA for the CDR3: TGTGCCATCAGCGGGAGAGGAGATGAGCAGTTCTTC. The chain employs TRBV10-3 and TRBJ2-1; possibly TRBD2 for D (6 bases). Per the germline V gene, CDR1 is ENHRY and CDR2 is SYGVKD. The length of the CDR3 is 12 residues. The V and J ends lost 6 bases and 8 bases respectively, with 11 bases between them.